The clone carrying this T cell receptor (beta chain) was detected many times. Its antigen is currently unknown. The sample comes from a study of CD8 T cells in ankylosing spondylitis. The germline gives CDR1 DFQATT, CDR2 SNEGSKA (reference sequence). V lost 4 bases and J 0 bases, leaving 8 bases between the germline ends. CDR3 length equals 13 residues. Study observations and caveats: Blood of patients with ankylosing spondylitis appeared to be characterized by a TCR beta motif of eight highly homologous variants. Those disease-linked clones were CD8+; they were also relatively rare in peripheral blood.

TCRdb re-analysed the 5' RACE reads in MiXCR, keeping a single row per CDR3 protein. The data contain 150,000 to 200,000 distinct CDR3 sequences, over 10% of them singletons. What was sequenced was blood, either unsorted or a sorted T cell fraction (not recorded which). V and J are TRBV20-1 and TRBJ2-3; a possible D gene is TRBD1 (5 bases). This receptor was obtained from a female donor with ankylosing spondylitis or in good health (not recorded which). CDR3 DNA: TGCAGTGCTAACAGGATTAGCACAGATACGCAGTATTTT. This encodes CSANRISTDTQYF.